The following is a T cell receptor (beta chain) sequence with its context. A J-beta primer mix and a sample-barcoded 5' primer were used in a second PCR of about 6 to 12 cycles. Each CDR3 protein gets one entry after TCRdb re-called the 5' RACE reads with MiXCR. The sample lists 1 million or so distinct CDR3 sequences; around 25% were seen once. This CDR3 contains 15 residues. V trimming: 5 bases; J trimming: 4 bases; junction bases outside the gene matches: 8. CDR1 and CDR2 from the germline V gene are DFQATT and SNEGSKA (reference sequence). This sample was included in a study of blood T cells in healthy people across ages. These same data were also listed under a study on T cells of mothers and their children.

Sequencing used blood. This TCR came from a girl aged 2 to 9 in good health. The chain employs TRBV20-1 and TRBJ2-1; TRBD1 agrees at 10 bases. Here the CDR3 reads CSAQYRDRGYNEQFF. The CDR3 DNA reads as TGCAGTGCTCAGTACCGGGACAGGGGATACAATGAGCAGTTCTTC.